Reported below is one T cell receptor (beta chain). The data are from a study of shared clonotypes between healthy human individuals. CD45RO-negative, CCR7-positively selected cells formed the naive CD8 fraction, excluding terminally differentiated effector memory CD45RA+ cells. The data were produced by immunoSEQ multiplex PCR, yet TCRdb's version contains in-frame clones alone and is incomplete. The repertoire holds about 2 million clones, with about 95% as singletons. The sequenced sample was naive CD8+ T cells sorted from blood. This TCR came from a man younger than 35 in good health.

Here the CDR3 DNA reads TGTGCCAGCAGCGCACCGGGAGAGGGTACGCAGTATTTT. Protein product: CASSAPGEGTQYF. The chain uses TRBV9 and TRBJ2-3, with TRBD2 as a possible D gene (6 bases). The germline CDR1 and CDR2 sequences are SGDLS and YYNGEE. The CDR3 extends over 13 amino acids. Trimming pared 3 bases from V and 8 bases from J, leaving 13 bases between. Full variable domain (missing parts from reference TRBV9 and TRBJ2-3): DSGVTQTPKHLITATGQRVTLRCSPRSGDLSVYWYQQSLDQGLQFLIQYYNGEERAKGNILERFSAQQFPDLHSELNLSSLELGDSALYFCASSAPGEGTQYFGPGTRLTVL.